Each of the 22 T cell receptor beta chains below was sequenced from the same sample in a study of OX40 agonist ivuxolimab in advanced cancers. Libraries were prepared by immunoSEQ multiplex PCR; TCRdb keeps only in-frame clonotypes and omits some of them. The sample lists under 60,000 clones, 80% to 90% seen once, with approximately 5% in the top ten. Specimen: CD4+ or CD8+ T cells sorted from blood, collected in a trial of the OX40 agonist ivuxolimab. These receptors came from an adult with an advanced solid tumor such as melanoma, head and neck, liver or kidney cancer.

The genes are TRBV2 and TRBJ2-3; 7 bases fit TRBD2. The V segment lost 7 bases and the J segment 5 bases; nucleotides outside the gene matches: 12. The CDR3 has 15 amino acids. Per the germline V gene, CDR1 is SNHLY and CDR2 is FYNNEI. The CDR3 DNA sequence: TGTGCCAGCACCCGAATAGCGGGCCAGGGAGATACGCAGTATTTT. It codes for CASTRIAGQGDTQYF.

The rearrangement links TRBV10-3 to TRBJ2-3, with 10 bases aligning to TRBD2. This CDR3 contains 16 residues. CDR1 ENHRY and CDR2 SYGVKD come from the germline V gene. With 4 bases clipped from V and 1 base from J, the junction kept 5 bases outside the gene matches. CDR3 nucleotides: TGTGCCATCAGTGGCTCCGGGACTAGCGGCACAGATACGCAGTATTTT. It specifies CAISGSGTSGTDTQYF.

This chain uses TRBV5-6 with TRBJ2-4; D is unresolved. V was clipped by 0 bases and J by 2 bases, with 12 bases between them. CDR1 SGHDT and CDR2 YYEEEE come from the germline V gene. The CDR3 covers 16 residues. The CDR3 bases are TGTGCCAGCAGCTTGGACCTCCAATCTTCCAAAAACATTCAGTACTTC. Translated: CASSLDLQSSKNIQYF.

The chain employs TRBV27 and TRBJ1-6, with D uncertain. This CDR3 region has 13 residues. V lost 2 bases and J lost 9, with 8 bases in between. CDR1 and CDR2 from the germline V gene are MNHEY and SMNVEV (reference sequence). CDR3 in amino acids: CASSLSWRSPLHF. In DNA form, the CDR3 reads TGTGCCAGCAGTTTAAGTTGGCGTTCACCCCTCCACTTT.

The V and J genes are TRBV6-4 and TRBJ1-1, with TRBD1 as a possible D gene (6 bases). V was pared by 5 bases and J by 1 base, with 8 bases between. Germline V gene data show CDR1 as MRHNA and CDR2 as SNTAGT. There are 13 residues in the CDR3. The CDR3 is CASSKQGNTEAFF. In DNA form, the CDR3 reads TGTGCCAGCAGTAAACAGGGGAACACTGAAGCTTTCTTT.

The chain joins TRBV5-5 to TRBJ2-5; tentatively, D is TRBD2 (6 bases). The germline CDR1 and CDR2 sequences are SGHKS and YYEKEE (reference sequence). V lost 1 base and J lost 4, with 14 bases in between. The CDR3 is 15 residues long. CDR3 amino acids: CASSLRGGAGETQYF. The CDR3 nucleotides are TGTGCCAGCAGCTTGCGAGGAGGGGCGGGAGAGACCCAGTACTTC.

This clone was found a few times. CDR3 region: CASSQGLRTSRTGELFF. In DNA, the CDR3 is TGTGCCAGCAGCCAAGGGTTGAGGACTAGCCGCACCGGGGAGCTGTTTTTT. The chain recombines TRBV4-2 with TRBJ2-2, with TRBD2 matching over 8 bases. CDR1 is LGHNA and CDR2 is YNFKEQ in the germline V gene. V shed 1 base, J shed 4 bases, and the junction held 8 bases outside the gene matches. The CDR3 totals 17 residues.

CDR3 sequence reads: CASSPRSSLGANVLTF. In DNA form, the CDR3 reads TGTGCCAGCAGTCCGAGGAGCTCTCTCGGGGCCAACGTCCTGACTTTC. The rearrangement uses TRBV27 and TRBJ2-6; D not resolved. Germline loops: CDR1 MNHEY, CDR2 SMNVEV (reference sequence). Trimming left V 5 bases short and J 4 bases short, with 15 bases between. This CDR3 is 16 amino acids long.

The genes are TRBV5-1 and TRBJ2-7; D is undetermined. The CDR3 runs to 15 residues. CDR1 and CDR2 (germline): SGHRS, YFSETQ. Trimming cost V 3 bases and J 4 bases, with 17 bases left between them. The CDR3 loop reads CASSWFEHRKYEQYF. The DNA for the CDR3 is TGCGCCAGCAGCTGGTTTGAACATCGGAAATACGAGCAGTACTTC.

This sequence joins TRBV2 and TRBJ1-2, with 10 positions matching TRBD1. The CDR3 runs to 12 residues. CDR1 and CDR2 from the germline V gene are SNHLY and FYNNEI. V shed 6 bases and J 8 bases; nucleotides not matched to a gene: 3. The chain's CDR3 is CASRGTGVGYTF. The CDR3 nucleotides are TGTGCCAGCAGGGGGACAGGGGTCGGCTACACCTTC.

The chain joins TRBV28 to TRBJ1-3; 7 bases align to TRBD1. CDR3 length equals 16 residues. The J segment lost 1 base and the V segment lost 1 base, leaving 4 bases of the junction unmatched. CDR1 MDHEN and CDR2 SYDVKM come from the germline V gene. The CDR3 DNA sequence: TGTGCCAGCAGTTTATTGCCCAGGGGGTCTGGAAACACCATATATTTT. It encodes CASSLLPRGSGNTIYF. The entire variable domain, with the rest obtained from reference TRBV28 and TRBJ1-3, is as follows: DVKVTQSSRYLVKRTGEKVFLECVQDMDHENMFWYRQDPGLGLRLIYFSYDVKMKEKGDIPEGYSVSREKKERFSLILESASTNQTSMYLCASSLLPRGSGNTIYFGEGSWLTVV.

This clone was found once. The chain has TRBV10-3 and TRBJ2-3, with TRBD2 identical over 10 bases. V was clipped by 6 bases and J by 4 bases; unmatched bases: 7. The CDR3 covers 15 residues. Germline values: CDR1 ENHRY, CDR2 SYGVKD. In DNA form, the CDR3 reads TGTGCCATCAGCCTAGCGGGAGATAAGGCAGATACGCAGTATTTT. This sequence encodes CAISLAGDKADTQYF.

This CDR3 is CSVEDVWARTEAFF. In nucleotides, the CDR3 is TGCAGCGTTGAAGATGTGTGGGCGCGCACTGAAGCTTTCTTT. The rearrangement uses TRBV29-1 and TRBJ1-1; D is uncertain. Germline V CDR1 and CDR2: SQVTM, ANQGSEA. The CDR3 runs to 14 residues. V was cut by 0 bases and J by 4 bases, with 12 bases left in between.

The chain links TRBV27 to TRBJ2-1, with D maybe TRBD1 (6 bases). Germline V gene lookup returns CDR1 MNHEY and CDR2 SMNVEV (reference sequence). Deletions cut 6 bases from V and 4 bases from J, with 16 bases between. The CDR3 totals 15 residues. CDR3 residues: CASRSQGNTYNEQFF. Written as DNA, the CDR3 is TGTGCCAGCAGGTCTCAGGGGAACACTTACAATGAGCAGTTCTTC.

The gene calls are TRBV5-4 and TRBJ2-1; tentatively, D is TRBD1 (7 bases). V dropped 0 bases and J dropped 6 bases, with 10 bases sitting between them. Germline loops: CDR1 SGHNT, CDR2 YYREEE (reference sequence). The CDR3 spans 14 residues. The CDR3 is CASSLAGGGNEQFF. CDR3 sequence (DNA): TGTGCCAGCAGCTTGGCAGGGGGAGGCAATGAGCAGTTCTTC.

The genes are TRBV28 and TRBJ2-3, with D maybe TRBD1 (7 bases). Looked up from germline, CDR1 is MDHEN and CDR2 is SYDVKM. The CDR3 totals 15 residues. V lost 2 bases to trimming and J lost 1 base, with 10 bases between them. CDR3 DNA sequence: TGTGCCAGCAGTTTAGGGGGGACAGGCACAGATACGCAGTATTTT. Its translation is CASSLGGTGTDTQYF.

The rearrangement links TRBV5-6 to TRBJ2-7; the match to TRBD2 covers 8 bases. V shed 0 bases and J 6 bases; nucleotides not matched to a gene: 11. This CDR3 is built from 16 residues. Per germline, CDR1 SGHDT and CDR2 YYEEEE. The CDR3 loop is CASSLGGSGRGREQYF. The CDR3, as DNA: TGTGCCAGCAGCTTGGGAGGGAGCGGGAGAGGGCGCGAGCAGTACTTC.

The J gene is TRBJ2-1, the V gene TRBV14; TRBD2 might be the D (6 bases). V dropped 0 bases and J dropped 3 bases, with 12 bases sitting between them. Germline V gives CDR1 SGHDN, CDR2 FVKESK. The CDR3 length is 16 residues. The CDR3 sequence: CASSQDASVGYNEQFF. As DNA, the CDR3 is TGTGCCAGCAGCCAAGACGCTAGCGTAGGCTACAATGAGCAGTTCTTC.

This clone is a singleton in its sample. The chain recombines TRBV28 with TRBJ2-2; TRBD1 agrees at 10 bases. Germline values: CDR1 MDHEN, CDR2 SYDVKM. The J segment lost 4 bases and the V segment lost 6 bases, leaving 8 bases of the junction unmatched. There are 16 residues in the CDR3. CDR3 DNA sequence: TGTGCCAGCAGCCCCCCAGACAGGGGGCTCACCGGGGAGCTGTTTTTT. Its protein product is CASSPPDRGLTGELFF.

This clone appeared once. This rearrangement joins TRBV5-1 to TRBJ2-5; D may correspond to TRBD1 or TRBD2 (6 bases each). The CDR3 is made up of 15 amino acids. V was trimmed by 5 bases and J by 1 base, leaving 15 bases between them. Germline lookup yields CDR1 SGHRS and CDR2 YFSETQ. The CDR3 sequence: CASRGGSLIQETQYF. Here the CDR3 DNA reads TGCGCCAGCAGGGGGGGCTCTTTAATCCAAGAGACCCAGTACTTC.

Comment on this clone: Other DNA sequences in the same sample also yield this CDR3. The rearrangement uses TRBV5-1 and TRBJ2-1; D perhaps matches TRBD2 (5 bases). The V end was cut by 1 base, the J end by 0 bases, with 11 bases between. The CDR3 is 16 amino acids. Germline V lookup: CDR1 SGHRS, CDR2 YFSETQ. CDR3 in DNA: TGCGCCAGCAGCTTGTTTGCGGGTAGCTCCTACAATGAGCAGTTCTTC. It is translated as CASSLFAGSSYNEQFF.

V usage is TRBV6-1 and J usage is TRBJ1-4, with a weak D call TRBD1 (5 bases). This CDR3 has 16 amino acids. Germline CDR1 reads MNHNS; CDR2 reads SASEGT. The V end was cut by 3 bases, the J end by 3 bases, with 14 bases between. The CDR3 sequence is CASSDWGSVANEKLFF. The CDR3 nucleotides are TGTGCCAGCAGTGATTGGGGGTCGGTTGCTAATGAAAAACTGTTTTTT.